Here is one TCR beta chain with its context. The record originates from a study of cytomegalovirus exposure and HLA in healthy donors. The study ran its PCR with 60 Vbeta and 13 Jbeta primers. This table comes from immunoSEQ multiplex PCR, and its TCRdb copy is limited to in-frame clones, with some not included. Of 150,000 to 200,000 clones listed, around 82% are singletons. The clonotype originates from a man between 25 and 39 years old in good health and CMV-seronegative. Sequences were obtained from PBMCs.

The CDR3 reads CSVGQGDEQYF. As DNA, the CDR3 is TGCAGCGTGGGACAGGGGGACGAGCAGTACTTC. V gene TRBV29-1 combines with J gene TRBJ2-7; TRBD1 aligns across 11 bases. In germline, CDR1 is SQVTM, CDR2 ANQGSEA. V trimming: 6 bases; J trimming: 5 bases; junction bases outside the gene matches: 0. The CDR3 is made up of 11 amino acids.